One and the same sample provided the 16 T cell receptor beta chains below, sequenced in a study of T cell repertoires in cytomegalovirus infection. TCRdb ran MiXCR on the reads and lists one entry per CDR3 protein. The table lists 100,000 or so distinct CDR3 sequences, around a quarter of them singletons. The sequencing sample was made of CD8+ T cells from PBMCs. These receptor sequences come from a human donor in good health (CMV status not recorded). Some clones in this sample may be carry-over from other donors' samples.

This clonotype showed up many times. This chain connects TRBV7-9 to TRBJ2-7, with D unclear. The CDR3 consists of 14 residues. Trimming removed 6 bases at V and 6 bases at J, with 18 bases between. In germline, CDR1 is SEHNR, CDR2 FQNEAQ (reference sequence). The DNA for the CDR3 is TGTGCCAGCAGTTCCCCGATCTCGGGTGGCGAGCAGTACTTC. Translating it yields CASSSPISGGEQYF. The full variable domain, with the rest looked up from reference TRBV7-9 and TRBJ2-7, is DTGVSQNPRHKITKRGQNVTFRCDPISEHNRLYWYRQTLGQGPEFLTYFQNEAQLEKSRLLSDRFSAERPKGSFSTLEIQRTEQGDSAMYLCASSSPISGGEQYFGPGTRLTVT.

This clonotype was counted a few times. The chain joins TRBV20-1 to TRBJ1-5; no reliable D call. This CDR3 is built from 15 residues. Germline V gives CDR1 DFQATT, CDR2 SNEGSKA (reference sequence). The V end was cut by 1 base, the J end by 2 bases, with 12 bases between. The CDR3 loop is CSARGLYEGNQPQHF. The CDR3 bases are TGCAGTGCTAGAGGACTGTACGAGGGCAATCAGCCCCAGCATTTT.

This clonotype was seen more than once but under ten times. The chain recombines TRBV15 with TRBJ1-5; D not certain. Germline CDR1 is LNHNV and CDR2 is YYDKDF (reference sequence). This CDR3 has 13 amino acids. V lost 2 bases and J 3 bases, leaving 5 bases between the germline ends. This CDR3 reads CATSRQYNQPQHF. CDR3 in DNA: TGTGCCACCAGCAGACAGTACAATCAGCCCCAGCATTTT. Full variable domain (remainder filled in from reference TRBV15 and TRBJ1-5): DAMVIQNPRYQVTQFGKPVTLSCSQTLNHNVMYWYQQKSSQAPKLLFHYYDKDFNNEADTPDNFQSRRPNTSFCFLDIRSPGLGDTAMYLCATSRQYNQPQHFGDGTRLSIL.

The rearrangement uses TRBV12-3 or TRBV12-4 and TRBJ2-1; D unclear. This CDR3 comprises 13 residues. V was shortened by 3 bases and J by 6 bases, with 9 bases between the two germline ends. CDR3 loop: CASSLGIPNEQFF. For the CDR3, the DNA is TGTGCCAGCAGTTTGGGGATACCCAATGAGCAGTTCTTC.

The chain links TRBV7-9 to TRBJ1-2; D is perhaps TRBD1 (5 bases). The length of the CDR3 is 14 residues. Germline V gene data show CDR1 as SEHNR and CDR2 as FQNEAQ (reference sequence). Between the trimmed V and J ends, which lost 5 bases and 5 bases, there was a span of 15 bases. The CDR3 DNA sequence: TGTGCCAGCAGCCCAAGCTGGGGGAAGTATGGCTACACCTTC. This gives the protein CASSPSWGKYGYTF.

This clonotype was detected ten times or more. V gene TRBV20-1 combines with J gene TRBJ2-1; TRBD2 aligns across 9 bases. The germline V gene has CDR1 DFQATT and CDR2 SNEGSKA (reference sequence). This CDR3 contains 15 residues. J gave up 6 bases and V 0 bases, and 6 bases lay outside the gene matches. The CDR3: CSAREIGTSLNEQFF. DNA of the CDR3: TGCAGTGCTAGAGAAATCGGGACTAGCCTCAATGAGCAGTTCTTC.

This clonotype turned up a few times. This chain connects TRBV12-3 or TRBV12-4 to TRBJ2-3; D is uncertain. The CDR3 is 14 amino acids. V lost 7 bases, J lost 1 base, and 12 bases lay in between. The CDR3 DNA reads TGTGCCAGCACCCCAGCGAGGCGCACAGATACGCAGTATTTT. This gives the protein CASTPARRTDTQYF.

The chain combines TRBV7-6 with TRBJ2-3; either TRBD1 or TRBD2 may supply D (5 bases each). V was clipped by 1 base and J by 0 bases, with 11 bases between them. Germline values: CDR1 SGHVS, CDR2 FNYEAQ. The CDR3 runs 16 residues. Here the CDR3 DNA reads TGTGCCAGCAGCTTAGGAGGGGCAGCTAGCACAGATACGCAGTATTTT. Amino acids: CASSLGGAASTDTQYF.

V gene TRBV28 combines with J gene TRBJ2-2; maybe TRBD2 (6 bases). The germline V gene encodes CDR1 MDHEN and CDR2 SYDVKM. V lost 5 bases to trimming and J lost 6 bases, with 16 bases between them. CDR3 length: 15 amino acids. The CDR3 DNA reads as TGTGCCAGCAGTGTCCCAAACGGGGGACCCGGGGAGCTGTTTTTT. Amino acid sequence: CASSVPNGGPGELFF.

This rearrangement joins TRBV3-1 to TRBJ2-5; 7 bases are shared with TRBD1. CDR1 and CDR2 from the germline V gene are LGHDT and YNNKEL (reference sequence). This CDR3 is built from 16 residues. The V segment lost 1 base and the J segment 3 bases; nucleotides outside the gene matches: 8. CDR3 DNA sequence: TGTGCCAGCAGCCAAGTAGGAGACAGGGAAGAAGAGACCCAGTACTTC. Protein: CASSQVGDREEETQYF.

This clonotype was seen only once. The rearrangement links TRBV6-2 or TRBV6-3 to TRBJ2-3, with D perhaps TRBD2 (6 bases). Trimming removed 2 bases from V and 7 bases from J, with 19 bases in between. Per germline, CDR1 MNHEY and CDR2 SVGEGT. The CDR3 loop spans 16 amino acids. CDR3: CASSYASGPPTNTQYF. The CDR3 bases are TGTGCCAGCAGTTACGCAAGCGGGCCCCCGACTAATACGCAGTATTTT.

The chain carries TRBV6-1 and TRBJ1-6; D perhaps matches TRBD1 (5 bases). Germline CDR1 is MNHNS and CDR2 is SASEGT. The V and J ends lost 10 bases and 7 bases respectively, with 20 bases between them. The CDR3 is 15 residues long. CDR3 region: CAIGPLEGTNSPLHF. In DNA, the CDR3 is TGTGCCATCGGTCCGCTGGAGGGGACCAATTCACCCCTCCACTTT.

This rearrangement joins TRBV28 to TRBJ2-7; 7 positions agree with TRBD1. The CDR3 totals 13 residues. Trimming removed 4 bases from V and 5 bases from J; junction bases left unmatched: 5. Looked up from germline, CDR1 is MDHEN and CDR2 is SYDVKM. This chain's CDR3 is CASSSTGSNEQYF. The CDR3 coding sequence is TGTGCCAGCAGTTCGACAGGGTCCAACGAGCAGTACTTC. Variable domain in full (rest from reference TRBV28 and TRBJ2-7): DVKVTQSSRYLVKRTGEKVFLECVQDMDHENMFWYRQDPGLGLRLIYFSYDVKMKEKGDIPEGYSVSREKKERFSLILESASTNQTSMYLCASSSTGSNEQYFGPGTRLTVT.

Turning to this clonotype: One junction end does not reproduce the germline sequence, and a read error may be involved. The chain employs TRBV13 and TRBJ1-5; D gene uncertain. The germline V gene encodes CDR1 PRHDT and CDR2 FYEKMQ (reference sequence). CDR3 length equals 16 residues. This CDR3 is CASSLDPWQGNQPQHF. CDR3 DNA: TGCGCCAGCAGCTTGGACCCCTGGCAGGGCAATCAGCCCCAGCATTTT.

This chain uses TRBV4-2 with TRBJ2-1, with D perhaps matching TRBD2 (6 bases). CDR1 is LGHNA, CDR2 YNFKEQ, per germline. This CDR3 comprises 13 residues. V shed 0 bases and J shed 10 bases, with 10 bases lying between them. The CDR3 protein is CASSQEGGDEQFF. The CDR3, as DNA: TGTGCCAGCAGCCAAGAAGGAGGGGACGAGCAGTTCTTC.

The gene calls are TRBV7-8 and TRBJ2-3, with TRBD2 identical over 11 bases. The V gene's germline CDR1 is SGHVS and CDR2 FQNEAQ. The CDR3 spans 15 residues. With V trimmed by 2 bases and J by 6 bases, 4 bases remained unmatched. CDR3: CASSLKVAGGDTQYF. In DNA, the CDR3 is TGTGCCAGCAGCTTAAAAGTAGCGGGGGGGGATACGCAGTATTTT.